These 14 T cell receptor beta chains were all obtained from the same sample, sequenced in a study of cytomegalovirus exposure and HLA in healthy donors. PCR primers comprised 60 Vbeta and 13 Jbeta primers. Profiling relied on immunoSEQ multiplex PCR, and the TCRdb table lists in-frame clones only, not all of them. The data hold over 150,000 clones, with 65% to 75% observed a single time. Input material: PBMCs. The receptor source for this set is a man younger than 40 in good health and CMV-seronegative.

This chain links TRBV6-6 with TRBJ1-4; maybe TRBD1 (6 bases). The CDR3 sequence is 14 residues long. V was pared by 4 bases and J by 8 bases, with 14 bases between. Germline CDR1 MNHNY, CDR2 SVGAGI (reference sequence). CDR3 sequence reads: CASSSSRGYEKLFF. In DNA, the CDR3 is TGTGCCAGCAGTTCTTCCAGGGGTTACGAAAAACTGTTTTTT.

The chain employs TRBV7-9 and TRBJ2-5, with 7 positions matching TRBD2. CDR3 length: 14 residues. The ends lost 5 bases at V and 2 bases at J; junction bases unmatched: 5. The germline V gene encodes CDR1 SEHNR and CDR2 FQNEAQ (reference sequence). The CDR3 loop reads CASSPRTSQETQYF. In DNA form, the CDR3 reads TGTGCCAGCAGCCCCCGGACTAGTCAAGAGACCCAGTACTTC.

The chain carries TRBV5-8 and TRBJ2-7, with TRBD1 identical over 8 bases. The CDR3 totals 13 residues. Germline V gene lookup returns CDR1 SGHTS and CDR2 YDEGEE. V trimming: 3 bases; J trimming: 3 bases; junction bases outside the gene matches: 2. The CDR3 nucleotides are TGTGCCAGCAGCTGGGGACAGGACTACGAGCAGTACTTC. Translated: CASSWGQDYEQYF.

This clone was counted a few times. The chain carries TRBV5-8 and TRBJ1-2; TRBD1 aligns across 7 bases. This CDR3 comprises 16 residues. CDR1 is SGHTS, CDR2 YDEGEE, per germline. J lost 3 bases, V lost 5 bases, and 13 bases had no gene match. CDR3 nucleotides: TGTGCCAGCAGGCCAATACGACAGGGTGTTGACTATGGCTACACCTTC. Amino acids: CASRPIRQGVDYGYTF.

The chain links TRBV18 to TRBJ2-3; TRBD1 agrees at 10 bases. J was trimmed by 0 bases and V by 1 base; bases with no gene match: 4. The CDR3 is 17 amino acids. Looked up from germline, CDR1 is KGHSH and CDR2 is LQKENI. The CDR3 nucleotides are TGTGCCAGCTCACCACGACAGGGGGCTTCTAGCACAGATACGCAGTATTTT. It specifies CASSPRQGASSTDTQYF.

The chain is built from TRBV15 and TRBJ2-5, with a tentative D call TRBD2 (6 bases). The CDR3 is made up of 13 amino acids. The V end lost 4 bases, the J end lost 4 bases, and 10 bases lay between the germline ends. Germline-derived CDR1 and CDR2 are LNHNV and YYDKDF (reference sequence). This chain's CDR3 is CATSKTGGETQYF. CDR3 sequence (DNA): TGTGCCACCAGCAAGACCGGGGGAGAGACCCAGTACTTC. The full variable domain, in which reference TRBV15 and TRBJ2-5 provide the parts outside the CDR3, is DAMVIQNPRYQVTQFGKPVTLSCSQTLNHNVMYWYQQKSSQAPKLLFHYYDKDFNNEADTPDNFQSRRPNTSFCFLDIRSPGLGDTAMYLCATSKTGGETQYFGPGTRLLVL.

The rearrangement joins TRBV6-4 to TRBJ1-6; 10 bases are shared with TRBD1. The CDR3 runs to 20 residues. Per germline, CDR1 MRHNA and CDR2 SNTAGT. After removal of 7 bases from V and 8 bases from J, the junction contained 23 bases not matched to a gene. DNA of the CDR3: TGTGCCAGCAATTCTTACTATCTTCGGGGGACAGGGGTTCTTTATTCACCCCTCCACTTT. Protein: CASNSYYLRGTGVLYSPLHF.

Here the CDR3 reads CSVGTGSPGNTIYF. CDR3 nucleotide sequence: TGCAGCGTCGGGACAGGGTCCCCTGGAAACACCATATATTTT. This chain connects TRBV29-1 to TRBJ1-3, with 9 bases aligning to TRBD1. CDR1 and CDR2 (germline): SQVTM, ANQGSEA. V dropped 6 bases and J dropped 2; count of bases not matched to a gene: 5. The CDR3 covers 14 residues.

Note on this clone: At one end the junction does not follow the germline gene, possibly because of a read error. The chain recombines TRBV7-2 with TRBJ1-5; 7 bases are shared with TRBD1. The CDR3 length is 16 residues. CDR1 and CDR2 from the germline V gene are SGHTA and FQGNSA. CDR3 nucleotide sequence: TGTGCCAGCAGCTCTGACAGGGCGAGTAGCAATCAGCCCCAGAATTTT. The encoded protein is CASSSDRASSNQPQNF.

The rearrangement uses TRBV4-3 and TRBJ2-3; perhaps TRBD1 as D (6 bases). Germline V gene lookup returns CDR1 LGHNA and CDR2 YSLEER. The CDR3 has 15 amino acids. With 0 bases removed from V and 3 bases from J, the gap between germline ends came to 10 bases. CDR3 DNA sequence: TGCGCCAGCAGCCAAGACTGGGGGCAGACAGATACGCAGTATTTT. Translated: CASSQDWGQTDTQYF.

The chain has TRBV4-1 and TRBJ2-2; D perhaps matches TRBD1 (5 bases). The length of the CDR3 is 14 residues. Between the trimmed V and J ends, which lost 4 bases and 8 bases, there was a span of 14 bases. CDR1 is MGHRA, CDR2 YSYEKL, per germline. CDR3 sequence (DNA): TGCGCCAGCAGCCTCGGACAAAGCGTGGGGGAGCTGTTTTTT. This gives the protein CASSLGQSVGELFF.

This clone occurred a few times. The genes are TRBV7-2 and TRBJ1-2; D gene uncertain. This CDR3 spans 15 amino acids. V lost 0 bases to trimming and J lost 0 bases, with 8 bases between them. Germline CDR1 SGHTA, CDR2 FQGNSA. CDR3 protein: CASSLAQPPNYGYTF. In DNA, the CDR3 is TGTGCCAGCAGCTTAGCACAGCCCCCTAACTATGGCTACACCTTC.

The chain's CDR3 is CASSPQGGEIQYF. In DNA, the CDR3 is TGTGCCAGCAGCCCACAGGGGGGTGAGATTCAGTACTTC. The V and J genes are TRBV28 and TRBJ2-4; 8 bases line up with TRBD1. This CDR3 comprises 13 residues. V gave up 6 bases and J gave up 10 bases; unmatched junction bases: 8. Germline V CDR1 and CDR2: MDHEN, SYDVKM. Combining the CDR3 with reference TRBV28 and TRBJ2-4 gives the whole variable domain DVKVTQSSRYLVKRTGEKVFLECVQDMDHENMFWYRQDPGLGLRLIYFSYDVKMKEKGDIPEGYSVSREKKERFSLILESASTNQTSMYLCASSPQGGEIQYFGAGTRLSVL.

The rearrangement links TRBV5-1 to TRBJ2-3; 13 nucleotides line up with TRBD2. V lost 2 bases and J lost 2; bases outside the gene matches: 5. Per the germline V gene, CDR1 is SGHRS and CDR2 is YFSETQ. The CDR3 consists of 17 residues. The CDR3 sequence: CASSFLGLAGVTDTQYF. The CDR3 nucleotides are TGCGCCAGCAGCTTCCTTGGACTAGCGGGGGTCACAGATACGCAGTATTTT.